What follows are 12 T cell receptor beta chains derived from one specimen sequenced in a study of shared clonotypes between healthy human individuals. Libraries were prepared by immunoSEQ multiplex PCR; TCRdb keeps only in-frame clonotypes and omits some of them. The sample records approximately 1.4 million clones, nearly 99% being singletons. Sequencing was performed on naive CD4+ T cells sorted from blood. As for subset: CD45RA+ positively selected. All receptors derive from a man aged 25 to 45 in good health.

This sequence joins TRBV5-5 and TRBJ2-2, with 10 bases that match TRBD2. The CDR3 extends over 17 amino acids. Germline V gene data show CDR1 as SGHKS and CDR2 as YYEKEE (reference sequence). J gave up 5 bases and V 2 bases, and 9 bases lay outside the gene matches. CDR3 in amino acids: CASSFYLAGVGTGELFF. The CDR3 DNA reads TGTGCCAGCAGCTTTTATCTAGCGGGAGTCGGTACCGGGGAGCTGTTTTTT.

The CDR3 reads CASSVGWGTSTDTQYF. As DNA, the CDR3 is TGTGCCAGCAGCGTGGGTTGGGGGACGAGTACAGATACGCAGTATTTT. The chain uses TRBV9 and TRBJ2-3; D possibly uses TRBD1 or TRBD2 (5 bases each). The V end lost 2 bases, the J end lost 3 bases, and 16 bases lay between the germline ends. The germline V gene encodes CDR1 SGDLS and CDR2 YYNGEE. This CDR3 is built from 16 residues.

The chain joins TRBV30 to TRBJ1-4; no definite D call. This CDR3 is built from 14 residues. CDR1 GTSNPN and CDR2 SVGIG come from the germline V gene (reference sequence). Trimming took 2 bases from V and 4 from J, leaving 11 bases between them. The CDR3 is CAWSRLSLNEKLFF. The CDR3 nucleotides read TGTGCCTGGAGTCGCCTCAGCCTTAATGAAAAACTGTTTTTT.

The table lists this clone with a count of one. The V and J genes are TRBV11-2 and TRBJ2-7; 9 bases map to TRBD1. J gave up 1 base and V 5 bases, and 15 bases lay outside the gene matches. There are 18 residues in the CDR3. CDR1 and CDR2 (germline): SGHAT, FQNNGV. The CDR3 sequence: CASSPRTGAPTSSYEQYF. CDR3 sequence (DNA): TGTGCCAGCAGCCCCCGGACAGGGGCCCCCACTAGTTCCTACGAGCAGTACTTC.

Details on this clone: Additional DNA sequences in this sample encode the identical CDR3. The rearrangement joins TRBV29-1 to TRBJ1-2; the match to TRBD1 covers 8 bases. There are 12 residues in the CDR3. CDR1 and CDR2 (germline): SQVTM, ANQGSEA. J gave up 6 bases and V 3 bases, and 3 bases lay outside the gene matches. The CDR3 is CSVDRTGNGYTF. The CDR3 coding sequence is TGCAGCGTTGACAGGACAGGGAATGGCTACACCTTC.

This sequence joins TRBV5-4 and TRBJ2-3; 7 bases align to TRBD1. Germline CDR1 and CDR2: SGHNT and YYREEE (reference sequence). CDR3 length: 16 residues. V lost 4 bases to trimming and J lost 2 bases; unmatched junction nucleotides: 10. The CDR3 loop is CASSPHPGQSTDTQYF. The CDR3 DNA reads TGTGCCAGCAGCCCCCACCCGGGACAGTCCACAGATACGCAGTATTTT.

On this clone: The sample carries other DNA sequences with the same CDR3. The rearrangement uses TRBV10-3 and TRBJ2-7; TRBD1 aligns across 8 bases. CDR1 is ENHRY and CDR2 is SYGVKD in the germline V gene. The CDR3 extends over 14 amino acids. Trimming removed 1 base from V and 6 bases from J; junction bases left unmatched: 5. DNA of the CDR3: TGTGCCATCAGTGAGTTGCAGGGGGCCGGCGAGCAGTACTTC. This translates into CAISELQGAGEQYF.

This clone was observed a single time. The chain recombines TRBV9 with TRBJ2-2; TRBD2 is a possible D gene (6 bases). Trimming pared 0 bases from V and 4 bases from J, leaving 10 bases between. Germline-derived CDR1 and CDR2 are SGDLS and YYNGEE. There are 15 residues in the CDR3. As DNA, the CDR3 is TGTGCCAGCAGCGTAGCTAGCGTCCCCACCGGGGAGCTGTTTTTT. It specifies CASSVASVPTGELFF.

The chain carries TRBV10-2 and TRBJ2-7; D unresolved. Germline loops: CDR1 WSHSY, CDR2 SAAADI. The CDR3 is 14 residues long. V was pared by 2 bases and J by 4 bases, with 12 bases between. CDR3 residues: CASSEVSPLYEQYF. CDR3 nucleotide sequence: TGCGCCAGCAGTGAGGTCTCCCCTCTTTACGAGCAGTACTTC.

This clone was picked up one time. The chain employs TRBV5-4 and TRBJ2-3; the match to TRBD2 covers 9 bases. This CDR3 is built from 17 residues. CDR1 and CDR2 (germline): SGHNT, YYREEE (reference sequence). V lost 4 bases, J lost 0 bases, and 9 bases stayed unmatched. CDR3 sequence reads: CASSPTSGSTSTDTQYF. Written as DNA, the CDR3 is TGTGCCAGCAGCCCGACTAGCGGTTCGACTAGCACAGATACGCAGTATTTT.

V and J are TRBV25-1 and TRBJ2-1; tentatively, D is TRBD2 (6 bases). V lost 2 bases and J 5 bases, leaving 16 bases between the germline ends. This CDR3 comprises 16 residues. In germline, CDR1 is MGHDK, CDR2 SYGVNS. CDR3 nucleotides: TGTGCCAGCAGTGAAGAGAAACGGGAGAACGACAATGAGCAGTTCTTC. Its translation: CASSEEKRENDNEQFF.

The CDR3 DNA follows: TGTGCCAGCAGCCAAGCGAGCAGCCGCCCCACCGGGGAGCTGTTTTTT. It translates to CASSQASSRPTGELFF. This chain links TRBV4-2 with TRBJ2-2; no firm D call. The V gene lost 1 base and the J gene lost 4 bases, with 13 bases spanning the gap. This CDR3 spans 16 amino acids. Per the germline V gene, CDR1 is LGHNA and CDR2 is YNFKEQ.